This TCR beta chain stems from a study of T cell repertoires in cytomegalovirus infection. Study context: Signatures in public TCR beta sequences pointed to both CMV infection and matching HLA type.

A note on this clonotype: As yet, its antigen is unknown.

In TCRdb, the reads were re-called with MiXCR into one record per CDR3 protein. The repertoire includes approximately 34,000 distinct CDR3 sequences, roughly half of them detected once, and about nine tenths sits in the top ten. V was pared by 5 bases and J by 2 bases, with 10 bases between. This CDR3 is built from 14 residues. The chain couples TRBV12-3 or TRBV12-4 to TRBJ1-5; TRBD1 is a possible D gene (5 bases). The source was CD8+ T cells from cultured PBMCs, collected from culture after CMV antigen stimulation. This receptor was identified in a human donor in good health (CMV status not recorded). Some clones in this sample may be carry-over from other donors' samples. CDR3 nucleotide sequence: TGTGCCAGCAGTCCTGGGGCTGGCAATCAGCCCCAGCATTTT. Translated: CASSPGAGNQPQHF.